The 28 T cell receptor beta chains below all came from one sample that was sequenced in a study of regulatory T cells in long-lasting Graves disease. Time point reported: newly diagnosed GD, antithyroid drugs for less than 3 months. Scientists built the TCR library using RNA that was extracted from PBMCs. Researchers made TCR beta libraries by using iRepertoire HTBI primers and running Arm-PCR on CDR3 regions. A single record per CDR3 protein comes from TCRdb applying MiXCR to the multiplex PCR reads. The table records about 460,000 distinct CDR3 sequences, approximately 15% of them present only once. The same sample was also used in a study of T cells in Graves' hyperthyroidism and ophthalmopathy.

The source was peripheral blood mononuclear cells (PBMCs), collected at new diagnosis, from a patient treated with antithyroid drugs. These receptors were taken from a woman aged 50 to 60 with Graves disease.

In this sample, this clonotype turned up many times. The rearrangement links TRBV12-3 or TRBV12-4 to TRBJ1-2; 7 nucleotides agree with TRBD1. The CDR3 covers 14 residues. With V trimmed by 8 bases and J by 8 bases, 14 bases remained unmatched. CDR3 region: CASGGSDRKVGYTF. The CDR3 nucleotides are TGTGCCAGCGGAGGTTCGGACAGGAAAGTAGGCTACACCTTC.

This clonotype was counted only a few times. Relative to the germline gene, one junction end is altered; a read error may explain this. The chain recombines TRBV28 with TRBJ1-3, with 8 bases identical to TRBD1. In germline, CDR1 is MDHEN, CDR2 SYDVKM. The CDR3 spans 16 residues. The CDR3 region has the DNA TGTGCCAGCAAAAAACCGCGACAGGGGCCTGGAGACACCATATATTTT. Residues: CASKKPRQGPGDTIYF. The variable domain in full, with the rest retrieved from reference TRBV28 and TRBJ1-3, is DVKVTQSSRYLVKRTGEKVFLECVQDMDHENMFWYRQDPGLGLRLIYFSYDVKMKEKGDIPEGYSVSREKKERFSLILESASTNQTSMYLCASKKPRQGPGDTIYFGEGSWLTVV.

This clonotype showed up many times. J is TRBJ1-2 and V is TRBV5-1, with 8 positions matching TRBD1. The CDR3 extends over 15 amino acids. V lost 2 bases and J lost 3; bases outside the gene matches: 6. The germline gives CDR1 SGHRS, CDR2 YFSETQ. The CDR3 is CASSLRTGMDYGYTF. DNA for the CDR3: TGCGCCAGCAGCTTACGGACAGGGATGGACTATGGCTACACCTTC.

This clonotype was seen at least ten times. The CDR3 sequence is CASSGQGVSEQFF. The CDR3 nucleotides are TGTGCCAGCAGTGGTCAGGGTGTTTCTGAGCAGTTCTTC. The genes are TRBV6-2 or TRBV6-3 and TRBJ2-1; D perhaps matches TRBD1 (5 bases). The length of the CDR3 is 13 residues. The V and J ends lost 5 bases and 9 bases respectively, with 14 bases between them. The germline gives CDR1 MNHEY, CDR2 SVGEGT.

This clonotype was observed at least ten times. V gene TRBV7-3 combines with J gene TRBJ2-7, with 8 bases aligning to TRBD2. CDR1 is SGHTA, CDR2 FQGTGA, per germline. The V and J ends lost 5 bases and 2 bases, in that order; junction bases with no gene match: 11. The CDR3 is 16 amino acids. The CDR3 protein is CASSPRTGGAPYEQYF. For the CDR3, the DNA is TGTGCCAGCAGCCCCCGGACGGGGGGGGCACCCTACGAGCAGTACTTC.

This clonotype occurred many times. The rearrangement uses TRBV18 and TRBJ2-1, with 11 bases identical to TRBD2. J gave up 4 bases and V 3 bases, and 2 bases lay outside the gene matches. Germline-derived CDR1 and CDR2 are KGHSH and LQKENI. The CDR3 loop spans 15 amino acids. The CDR3 is CASSPTSGEYNEQFF. DNA of the CDR3: TGTGCCAGCTCACCGACTAGCGGGGAATACAATGAGCAGTTCTTC.

This clonotype was detected many times. J is TRBJ2-3 and V is TRBV7-3, with D possibly called TRBD1 or TRBD2 (5 bases each). Germline V CDR1 and CDR2: SGHTA, FQGTGA. The V end was cut by 1 base, the J end by 4 bases, with 9 bases between. The CDR3 consists of 14 residues. CDR3 sequence reads: CASSLSQGADTQYF. CDR3 DNA: TGTGCCAGCAGCTTAAGTCAGGGAGCAGATACGCAGTATTTT.

To note about this clonotype: A much larger clone lies one base from this, so it may be a read error. The chain links TRBV14 to TRBJ2-5; 10 positions match TRBD1. This CDR3 spans 14 amino acids. Germline V gene data show CDR1 as SGHDN and CDR2 as FVKESK. Trimming took 3 bases from V and 7 from J; bases not matched to a gene: 5. The CDR3 here is CASSHRTGGGTQYF. Here the CDR3 DNA reads TGTGCCAGCAGCCACCGGACAGGGGGGGGGACCCAGTACTTC.

This clonotype was counted at least ten times. DNA of the CDR3: TGTGCCACAAATCGAGCGGGGATCACAGATACGCAGTATTTT. This gives the protein CATNRAGITDTQYF. The rearrangement links TRBV14 to TRBJ2-3; 7 bases fit TRBD2. The CDR3 runs 14 residues. Per the germline V gene, CDR1 is SGHDN and CDR2 is FVKESK. J was trimmed by 2 bases and V by 10 bases; bases with no gene match: 9.

The table lists this clonotype with a few counts. The V and J genes are TRBV7-9 and TRBJ1-4, with 10 bases lining up with TRBD1. Trimming at V came to 5 bases and at J to 8 bases, leaving 8 bases not matched to a gene. CDR3 length: 15 amino acids. From germline, CDR1 is SEHNR and CDR2 FQNEAQ (reference sequence). In nucleotides, the CDR3 is TGTGCCAGCAGCCTGAGGACAGGGGGTAGGGAAAAACTGTTTTTT. As protein: CASSLRTGGREKLFF.

Points on this clonotype: A clone one base away is much larger, so this may be a read error. The CDR3 loop is CASGWGAERYTF. CDR3 nucleotide sequence: TGTGCCAGCGGCTGGGGGGCGGAGCGCTACACCTTC. V gene TRBV2 combines with J gene TRBJ1-2; weak D call: TRBD1 (6 bases). CDR3 length equals 12 residues. The V end was cut by 8 bases, the J end by 9 bases, with 16 bases between. Germline V lookup: CDR1 SNHLY, CDR2 FYNNEI.

Ten or more counts support this clonotype. The J gene is TRBJ2-7, the V gene TRBV9; 7 nucleotides agree with TRBD2. This CDR3 comprises 15 residues. CDR1 SGDLS and CDR2 YYNGEE come from the germline V gene. Trimming at V came to 3 bases and at J to 0 bases, leaving 6 bases not matched to a gene. DNA of the CDR3: TGTGCCAGCAGCGCAGGACTAGGGAGCTCCTACGAGCAGTACTTC. Protein sequence: CASSAGLGSSYEQYF.

This clonotype was counted only a few times. The chain couples TRBV19 to TRBJ2-5, with D possibly TRBD1 on 6 matching bases. The CDR3 spans 14 residues. Germline lookup yields CDR1 LNHDA and CDR2 SQIVND (reference sequence). Trimming shortened V by 6 bases and J by 1 base, and 12 bases separated the two germline ends. Written as DNA, the CDR3 is TGTGCCAGTAGCACCGGGACAATCCAAGAGACCCAGTACTTC. It is translated as CASSTGTIQETQYF.

This sequence joins TRBV11-3 and TRBJ2-1; 13 positions match TRBD2. In germline, CDR1 is SGHNT, CDR2 YENEEA. Trimming removed 2 bases from V and 9 bases from J; junction bases left unmatched: 10. CDR3 length: 17 amino acids. CDR3 nucleotides: TGTGCCAGCAGCTTAAGGGTAAAAACTAGCGGGAGGGGTGAGCAGTTCTTC. Its protein product is CASSLRVKTSGRGEQFF.

This clonotype was detected ten times or more. The genes are TRBV7-8 and TRBJ2-7; D is unclear. The CDR3 length is 14 residues. The germline CDR1 and CDR2 sequences are SGHVS and FQNEAQ. Trimming shortened V by 4 bases and J by 1 base, and 11 bases separated the two germline ends. The CDR3 here is CASSWSLPSYEQYF. DNA of the CDR3: TGTGCCAGCAGCTGGAGCCTCCCGTCCTACGAGCAGTACTTC.

This clonotype was detected ten times or more. V gene TRBV18 combines with J gene TRBJ2-5; perhaps TRBD2 as D (5 bases). The V and J ends lost 1 base and 2 bases respectively, with 8 bases between them. Germline CDR1 KGHSH, CDR2 LQKENI. The CDR3 covers 14 residues. The CDR3 coding sequence is TGTGCCAGCTCACCACTCGGAGGTCAAGAGACCCAGTACTTC. This encodes CASSPLGGQETQYF. The full variable domain, with the rest looked up from reference TRBV18 and TRBJ2-5, is NAGVMQNPRHLVRRRGQEARLRCSPMKGHSHVYWYRQLPEEGLKFMVYLQKENIIDESGMPKERFSAEFPKEGPSILRIQQVVRGDSAAYFCASSPLGGQETQYFGPGTRLLVL.

In its sample, this clonotype was seen a few times. The chain combines TRBV28 with TRBJ1-2; 9 bases are shared with TRBD1. CDR1 MDHEN and CDR2 SYDVKM come from the germline V gene. CDR3 length equals 15 residues. V lost 3 bases, J lost 4 bases, and 6 bases stayed unmatched. CDR3 DNA: TGTGCCAGCAGTTTGCCGGACAGGGGTGGCTATGGCTACACCTTC. As protein: CASSLPDRGGYGYTF.

This clonotype was counted a few times. The chain's CDR3 is CASSERQGAQGYTF. DNA of the CDR3: TGTGCCAGCAGTGAGCGTCAGGGGGCGCAGGGCTACACCTTC. The chain links TRBV6-1 to TRBJ1-2; TRBD1 agrees at 8 bases. Unmatched junction bases numbered 8, after V lost 3 bases and J lost 8 bases. The germline CDR1 and CDR2 sequences are MNHNS and SASEGT. The CDR3 has 14 residues.

This clonotype was observed at least ten times. The chain uses TRBV28 and TRBJ2-7, with D possibly matching TRBD1 (7 bases). Germline values: CDR1 MDHEN, CDR2 SYDVKM. This CDR3 spans 15 amino acids. Trimming stripped 2 bases from V and 3 bases from J, with 14 bases between. This chain's CDR3 is CASSLPTGRHYEQYF. In nucleotides, the CDR3 is TGTGCCAGCAGTTTACCGACAGGGAGGCACTACGAGCAGTACTTC. Full variable domain (remainder filled in from reference TRBV28 and TRBJ2-7): DVKVTQSSRYLVKRTGEKVFLECVQDMDHENMFWYRQDPGLGLRLIYFSYDVKMKEKGDIPEGYSVSREKKERFSLILESASTNQTSMYLCASSLPTGRHYEQYFGPGTRLTVT.

The CDR3 loop is CASSTRTGGRPFF. Here the CDR3 DNA reads TGTGCCAGCAGCACCCGGACTGGCGGGAGGCCTTTCTTC. The chain employs TRBV28 and TRBJ2-1; TRBD2 aligns across 8 bases. Per the germline V gene, CDR1 is MDHEN and CDR2 is SYDVKM. This CDR3 comprises 13 residues. V trimming: 6 bases; J trimming: 16 bases; junction bases outside the gene matches: 14.

This chain links TRBV20-1 with TRBJ2-7; 9 positions agree with TRBD2. The CDR3 has 16 amino acids. CDR1 and CDR2 (germline): DFQATT, SNEGSKA (reference sequence). The V and J ends lost 2 bases and 2 bases, in that order; junction bases with no gene match: 10. As DNA, the CDR3 is TGCAGTGCTAGACCTGAAGCGGGAGGATTCGCCTACGAGCAGTACTTC. It translates to CSARPEAGGFAYEQYF.

This chain uses TRBV11-3 with TRBJ2-1; D possibly matches TRBD1 or TRBD2 (5 bases each). This CDR3 spans 15 amino acids. V was trimmed by 1 base and J by 7 bases, leaving 14 bases between them. From germline, CDR1 is SGHNT and CDR2 YENEEA. The CDR3 DNA sequence: TGTGCCAGCAGCTTAGCGGGGCGGGTGGGAAATGAGCAGTTCTTC. Translation gives CASSLAGRVGNEQFF.

This clonotype occurred many times. This chain connects TRBV11-1 to TRBJ2-7; 12 bases are shared with TRBD2. The V segment lost 2 bases and the J segment 4 bases; nucleotides outside the gene matches: 3. The CDR3 is made up of 15 amino acids. The germline gives CDR1 SGHAT, CDR2 FQDESV (reference sequence). The CDR3 nucleotides read TGTGCCAGCAGCTTAACGCTAGCGGGAGGGTACGAGCAGTACTTC. Its protein product is CASSLTLAGGYEQYF. Variable domain in full (rest from reference TRBV11-1 and TRBJ2-7): EAEVAQSPRYKITEKSQAVAFWCDPISGHATLYWYRQILGQGPELLVQFQDESVVDDSQLPKDRFSAERLKGVDSTLKIQPAELGDSAMYLCASSLTLAGGYEQYFGPGTRLTVT.

The rearrangement joins TRBV4-1 to TRBJ2-3; D may be TRBD2 (6 bases). Trimming cost V 2 bases and J 0 bases, with 21 bases left between them. Germline-derived CDR1 and CDR2 are MGHRA and YSYEKL. This CDR3 is 19 amino acids long. In DNA form, the CDR3 reads TGCGCCAGCAGCCAATTTCCAGCGGCACGGGGGTATAGCACAGATACGCAGTATTTT. As protein: CASSQFPAARGYSTDTQYF.

Points on this clonotype: A far larger clone is a single base away, which makes a read error likely. The chain recombines TRBV11-2 with TRBJ2-3; 11 positions match TRBD2. TRBJ2-1 explains the end of the DNA better; the J call may be wrong. Germline CDR1 SGHAT, CDR2 FQNNGV. CDR3 length equals 17 residues. The CDR3: CASSLNLAGGPHNGQFF. The CDR3 DNA follows: TGTGCCAGCAGCTTAAATTTAGCGGGAGGGCCCCACAATGGGCAGTTCTTC.

This clonotype has a count of ten or more. The V gene is TRBV6-1, the J gene TRBJ1-5; no clear D. Trimming shortened V by 6 bases and J by 4 bases, and 10 bases separated the two germline ends. The germline gives CDR1 MNHNS, CDR2 SASEGT. This CDR3 is built from 13 residues. In nucleotides, the CDR3 is TGTGCCAGCAGGGTACAACTTAATCAGCCCCAGCATTTT. It translates to CASRVQLNQPQHF.

The chain joins TRBV29-1 to TRBJ2-1; 7 bases map to TRBD2. The CDR3 loop spans 14 amino acids. Trimming cost V 4 bases and J 1 base; bases outside gene matches: 4. The germline V gene encodes CDR1 SQVTM and CDR2 ANQGSEA. The CDR3 loop reads CSVVREGSYNEQFF. CDR3 sequence (DNA): TGCAGCGTTGTTAGGGAGGGGTCCTACAATGAGCAGTTCTTC.

The gene calls are TRBV9 and TRBJ1-6, with D possibly matching TRBD1 (6 bases). The CDR3 extends over 15 amino acids. The V gene's germline CDR1 is SGDLS and CDR2 YYNGEE. With 4 bases removed from V and 6 bases from J, the gap between germline ends came to 14 bases. CDR3 in amino acids: CASSPQGMSNSPLHF. DNA of the CDR3: TGTGCCAGCAGCCCCCAGGGGATGTCTAATTCACCCCTCCACTTT.